One T cell receptor beta chain is described in this entry. Its antigen specificity is not known. Per-base qualities were not stored, and no clone one base away is much larger. For CDR1 and CDR2, the germline V gene (reference sequence) lists DFQATT and SNEGSKA. V gives up 3 bases and J gives up 7 bases, and the segment between their germline ends measures 13 bases. Inclusive of the bounding cysteine and phenylalanine, the CDR3 is 14 residues long. Left in the record is the CDR3 DNA by itself, 42 bases read in frame from the first base. TCRbeta CDR3 regions were amplified from genomic DNA using the immunoSEQ Assay, a bias-controlled multiplex PCR. In the authors' own workflow: The number of nucleated cells in each sample was estimated from the amplification of reference gene primers within the assay. To quantify the absolute abundance of each unique TCRbeta CDR3 rearrangement, sequence reads were collapsed and filtered. For each sample, productive Simpson clonality was calculated by taking the square root of Simpson's diversity index across productive rearrangements. Held by TCRdb, this immuneACCESS table contains in-frame sequences only and omits some clones. Under half of the omission traces to an unresolved V gene where checked; the cause of the rest is unknown. The V and J calls and clone size are taken from that table; D and trimming were inferred from the DNA. The sample table contains hundreds of thousands of clones; only one count was recorded for roughly 85% of them. More than 6% of the sample comes from the top ten.

The data derive from a study of blood T cell repertoires in COVID-19 (dated by TCRdb to 2018 to 2021). At the level of the whole study: The collaborator samples originated in the United States, Italy and Spain and spanned the acute and convalescent phases of COVID-19. The material from the prospective study consisted of cDNA or gDNA derived from T cells, B-cell-depleted T cells, or PBMCs. The dataset comprised deeply sampled blood TCRbeta repertoires from subjects exposed to, actively infected with, or recovered from COVID-19. The repertoires were released in a freely available public database meant as a resource for research on the immune response to SARS-CoV-2. Samples were obtained from the ongoing ImmuneRACE study (first 160 participants) and from over a thousand subjects provided by 6 global collaborators. Nearly every sample came with metadata listing a de-identified subject ID, COVID-19 status, age in years and sex. HLA class I and class II types, where available, came from metadata supplied by the sample provider rather than from assay-based typing.

Whole blood was collected in K2EDTA tubes by collaborating institutions according to the institutions' own protocols. Collaborator samples were shipped for TCRbeta analysis as frozen whole blood, isolated PBMCs, or DNA extracted from either sample type. The research as a whole found: The quantity of clinical and demographic metadata differed by source and by participant and was supplied without curation.

The TCR was taken from a human donor in a cohort sampled during active COVID-19. This sequence uses TRBV20-1 and TRBJ1-6; matching of 5 bases hints at TRBD1 as the D gene. Source material: peripheral blood. The CDR3 protein sequence reads: CSASGRGWNSPLHF. The DNA sequence is given as TGCAGTGCTAGTGGGCGGGGGTGGAATTCACCCCTCCACTTT.